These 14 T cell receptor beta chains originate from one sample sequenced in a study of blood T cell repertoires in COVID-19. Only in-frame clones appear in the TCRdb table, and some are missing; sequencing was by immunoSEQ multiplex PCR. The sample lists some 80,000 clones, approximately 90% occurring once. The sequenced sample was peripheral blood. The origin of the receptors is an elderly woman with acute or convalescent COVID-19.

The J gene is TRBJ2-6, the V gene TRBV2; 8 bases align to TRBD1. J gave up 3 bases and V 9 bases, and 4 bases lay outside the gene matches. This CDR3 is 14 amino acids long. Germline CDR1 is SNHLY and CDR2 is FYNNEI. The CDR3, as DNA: TGTGCCAGGGCAGGGGGCAGTGGGGCCAACGTCCTGACTTTC. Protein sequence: CARAGGSGANVLTF. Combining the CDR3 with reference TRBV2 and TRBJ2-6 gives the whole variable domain EPEVTQTPSHQVTQMGQEVILRCVPISNHLYFYWYRQILGQKVEFLVSFYNNEISEKSEIFDDQFSVERPDGSNFTLKIRSTKLEDSAMYFCARAGGSGANVLTFGAGSRLTVL.

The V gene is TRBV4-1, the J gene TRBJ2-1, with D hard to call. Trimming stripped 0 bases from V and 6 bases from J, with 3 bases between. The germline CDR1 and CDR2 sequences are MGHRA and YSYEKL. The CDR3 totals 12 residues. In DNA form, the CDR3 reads TGCGCCAGCAGCCAAGACGTCAATGAGCAGTTCTTC. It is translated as CASSQDVNEQFF.

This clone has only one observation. CDR3 region: CASSLAGTSVADTQYF. CDR3 in DNA: TGCGCCAGCAGCTTGGCCGGGACTAGCGTGGCAGATACGCAGTATTTT. The V gene is TRBV5-1, the J gene TRBJ2-3; 10 bases line up with TRBD2. J gave up 4 bases and V 0 bases, and 5 bases lay outside the gene matches. Germline CDR1 is SGHRS and CDR2 is YFSETQ. This CDR3 comprises 16 residues.

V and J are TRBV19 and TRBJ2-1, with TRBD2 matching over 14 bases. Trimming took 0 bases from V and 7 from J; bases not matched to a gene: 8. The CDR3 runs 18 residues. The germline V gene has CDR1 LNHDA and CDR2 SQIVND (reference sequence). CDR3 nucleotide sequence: TGTGCCAGTAGTATAGAGACCCCCGGGACTAGCGGGAGAAATGAGCAGTTCTTC. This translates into CASSIETPGTSGRNEQFF. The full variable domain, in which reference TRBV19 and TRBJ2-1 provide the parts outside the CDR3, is DGGITQSPKYLFRKEGQNVTLSCEQNLNHDAMYWYRQDPGQGLRLIYYSQIVNDFQKGDIAEGYSVSREKKESFPLTVTSAQKNPTAFYLCASSIETPGTSGRNEQFFGPGTRLTVL.

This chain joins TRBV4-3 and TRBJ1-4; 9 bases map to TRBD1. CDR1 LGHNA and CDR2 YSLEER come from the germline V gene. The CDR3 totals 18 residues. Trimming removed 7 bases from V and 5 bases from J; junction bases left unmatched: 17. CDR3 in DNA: TGCGCCAGCACCATAGATGCGGGACAGGGAGAAACCAATGAAAAACTGTTTTTT. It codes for CASTIDAGQGETNEKLFF.

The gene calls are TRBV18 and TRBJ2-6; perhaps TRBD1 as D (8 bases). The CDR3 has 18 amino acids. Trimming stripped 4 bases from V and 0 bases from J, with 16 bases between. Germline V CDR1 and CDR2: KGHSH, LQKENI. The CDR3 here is CASSLDRGGSSGANVLTF. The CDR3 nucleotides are TGTGCCAGCTCACTCGACAGGGGAGGGTCCTCTGGGGCCAACGTCCTGACTTTC.

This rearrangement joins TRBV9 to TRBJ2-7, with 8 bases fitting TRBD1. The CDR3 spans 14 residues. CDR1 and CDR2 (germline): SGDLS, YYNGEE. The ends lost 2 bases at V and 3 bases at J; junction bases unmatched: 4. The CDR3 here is CASSVGTGDYEQYF. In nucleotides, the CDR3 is TGTGCCAGCAGCGTCGGGACAGGCGACTACGAGCAGTACTTC. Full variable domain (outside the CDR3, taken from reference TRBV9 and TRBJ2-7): DSGVTQTPKHLITATGQRVTLRCSPRSGDLSVYWYQQSLDQGLQFLIQYYNGEERAKGNILERFSAQQFPDLHSELNLSSLELGDSALYFCASSVGTGDYEQYFGPGTRLTVT.

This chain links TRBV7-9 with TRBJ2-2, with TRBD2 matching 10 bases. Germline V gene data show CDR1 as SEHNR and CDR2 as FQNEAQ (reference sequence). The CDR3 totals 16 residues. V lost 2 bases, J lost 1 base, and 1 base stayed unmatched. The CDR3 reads CASSLRLAGNTGELFF. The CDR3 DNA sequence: TGTGCCAGCAGCTTACGACTAGCGGGGAACACCGGGGAGCTGTTTTTT.

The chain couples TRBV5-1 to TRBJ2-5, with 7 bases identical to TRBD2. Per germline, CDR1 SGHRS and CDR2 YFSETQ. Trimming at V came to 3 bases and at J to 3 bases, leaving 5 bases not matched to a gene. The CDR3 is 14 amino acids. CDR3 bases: TGCGCCAGCAGCTGGCAGGGAGGGAAAGAGACCCAGTACTTC. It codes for CASSWQGGKETQYF.

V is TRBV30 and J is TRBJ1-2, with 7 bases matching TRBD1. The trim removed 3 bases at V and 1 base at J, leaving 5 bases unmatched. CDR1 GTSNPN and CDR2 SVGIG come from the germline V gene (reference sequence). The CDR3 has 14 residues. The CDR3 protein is CAWSSDRVNYGYTF. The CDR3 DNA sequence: TGTGCCTGGAGCTCCGACAGGGTTAACTATGGCTACACCTTC. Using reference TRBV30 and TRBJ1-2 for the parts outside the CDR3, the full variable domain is SQTIHQWPATLVQPVGSPLSLECTVEGTSNPNLYWYRQAAGRGLQLLFYSVGIGQISSEVPQNLSASRPQDRQFILSSKKLLLSDSGFYLCAWSSDRVNYGYTFGSGTRLTVV.

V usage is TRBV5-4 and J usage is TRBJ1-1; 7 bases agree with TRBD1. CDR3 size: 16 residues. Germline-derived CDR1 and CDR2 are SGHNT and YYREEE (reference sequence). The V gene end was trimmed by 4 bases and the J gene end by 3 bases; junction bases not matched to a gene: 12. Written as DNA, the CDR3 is TGTGCCAGCAGCCCCAACTTGGGACAGAGGGACACTGAAGCTTTCTTT. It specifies CASSPNLGQRDTEAFF.

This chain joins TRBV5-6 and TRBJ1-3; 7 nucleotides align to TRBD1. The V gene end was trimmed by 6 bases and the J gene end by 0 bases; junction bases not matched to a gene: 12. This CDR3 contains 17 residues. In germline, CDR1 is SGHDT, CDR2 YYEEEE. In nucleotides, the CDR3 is TGTGCCAGCACCGCCTATAGTGGACAGGTCTCTGGAAACACCATATATTTT. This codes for CASTAYSGQVSGNTIYF.

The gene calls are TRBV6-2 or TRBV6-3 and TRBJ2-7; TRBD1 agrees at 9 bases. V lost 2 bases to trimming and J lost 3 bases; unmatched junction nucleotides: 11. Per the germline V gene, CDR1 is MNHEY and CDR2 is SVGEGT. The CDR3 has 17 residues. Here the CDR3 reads CASSYKIGTGYDYEQYF. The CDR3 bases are TGTGCCAGCAGTTACAAGATAGGGACAGGGTATGACTACGAGCAGTACTTC.

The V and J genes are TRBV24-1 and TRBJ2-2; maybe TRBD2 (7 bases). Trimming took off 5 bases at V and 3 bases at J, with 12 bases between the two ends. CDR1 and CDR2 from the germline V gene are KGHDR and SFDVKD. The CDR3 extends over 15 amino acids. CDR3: CATSVGGGHTGELFF. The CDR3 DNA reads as TGTGCCACCAGTGTAGGCGGGGGCCACACCGGGGAGCTGTTTTTT.